This section outlines one TCR beta chain sequence together with its context. The target antigen is unknown. This entry is derived from a study of T-cell reconstitution after alpha-beta-depleted transplantation in children. The study's findings and limits: Several hundred graft clones that had expanded were reportedly the source of alpha-beta T cells about two months after transplant. A year post-transplant, T-cell counts and diversity derived mostly from newly produced T cells. The origin of high day-60 TCRbeta diversity in some patients lay in surviving recipient T cells and thymic progenitors.

Unique molecular identifiers were incorporated into the prepared TCRbeta library. In TCRdb, the PCR reads were re-called with MiXCR into one record per CDR3 protein. This table holds about 540,000 distinct CDR3 sequences, around 27% found once. After removal of 4 bases from V and 2 bases from J, the junction contained 6 bases not matched to a gene. CDR3 length equals 14 residues. The germline CDR1 and CDR2 sequences are SGHRS and YFSETQ. Sample: PBMCs, taken before TCRalphabeta/CD19-depleted stem cell transplant. The sequence came from a boy under two years old with Wiskott-Aldrich syndrome, due to receive a stem cell transplant. The J gene is TRBJ2-7, the V gene TRBV5-1; TRBD2 agrees at 7 bases. The CDR3 DNA is TGCGCCAGCAGCCCCAGCGGGATCCCCTACGAGCAGTACTTC. Amino acid sequence: CASSPSGIPYEQYF.